This TCR beta chain derives from a study of cytomegalovirus exposure and HLA in healthy donors (dated by TCRdb to 2016 to 2017). For the wider study: An earlier analysis of several hundred of the donors reported approximately 300 Gb of sequence data and approximately 110 million unique TCR beta sequences from some 180 million T cells. An early release that covered about 600 HLA-typed donors contained approximately 300 gigabases of sequencing data and around 80 million unique TCR sequences. Among the roughly 370 genotyped donors, 81% belonged to the genetic ancestry cluster associated with self-reported Caucasian donors. The aim of the study was to test whether cataloging public T cell receptors could identify signatures of past pathogen exposure. The T cell repertoires of 666 subjects were profiled by immunosequencing and related to cytomegalovirus serostatus. Besides the first cohort of 666 subjects, a separate validation cohort made up of about 120 different subjects was used. High-throughput TCR immunosequencing, statistical association of individual TCRs with disease status, and machine learning were combined to predict cytomegalovirus infection status. In a later analysis, previously published TCR beta repertoires from 500 to 750 donors were re-analyzed and high-resolution HLA genotyping was added so that TCR occurrence patterns could be studied. The later analysis used no new phenotypic data to find candidate immune exposures, relying instead on TCR beta sequences and their occurrence across donors. An earlier analysis of 587 of the donors used high-throughput TCR beta sequencing to judge whether each TCR beta V gene segment behaved as functional or pseudogenic. Alongside the repertoire data, information on donor age, sex, ethnicity and CMV serostatus was compiled. A later genetic analysis used genome-wide SNP genotypes for about 60% of the roughly 700 donors, treating that subset as a discovery cohort. All discovery cohort repertoires had been generated on a single sequencing platform. Both class I and class II loci were covered by HLA typing, at four-digit resolution. The number of donors typed differed by locus, with roughly 629-640 for A, B, C, DRB1 and DQB1, more than 500 for DQA1, 600 to 610 for DPA1, and around 460 for DPB1. Four to six DR-DQ haplotypes were handled as single units for association and clustering because linkage in the cohort was strong. Across 300 to 400 genotyped donors of the cohort, an average of roughly 250,000 unique TCR beta nucleotide sequences per donor were sequenced, and approximately 19% of those sequences were non-productive. Paper-wide results and their limitations: Most TCR sequences were seen in very few donors, while some public TCRs were found in many individuals. The cohort was sequenced for TCR beta chains only, and without alpha or paired-chain data the features that could be detected were limited. Because HLA typing was unavailable for some donors at each locus, only the typed subset was used in association tests. Strong co-occurrence of HLA alleles, especially DR and DQ, made assigning TCR associations to individual alleles difficult. In a later genetic analysis, fewer N-insertions in productive TCRs were reported among donors in an Asian-associated ancestry cluster than the approximately 710-donor mean. In an earlier analysis of about 600 of the donors, most TCR beta V segments appeared in productive rearrangements about 90% or about 30% of the time, broadly matching IMGT annotations. Because counts were too low, more than 15 rarely observed V segments, including chromosome 9 orphons, were left out of the earlier analysis of 587 of the donors. A later genetic analysis associated a missense DCLRE1C variant with V-gene and J-gene trimming of TCR beta chains, and an independent cohort replicated the association. According to a later analysis, most CMV-associated TCR beta chains appeared to be HLA-restricted, and the HLA associations seemed to be driven largely by CMV exposure. A later analysis associated roughly 17,000 TCR beta sequences with specific HLA alleles at a false discovery rate of 0.05. A later analysis found that TCR association rates varied across HLA loci, with DRB1 alleles showing the most associated TCRs and HLA-C alleles the fewest. Cytomegalovirus status was reported to be diagnosed by the classifier with high specificity and sensitivity in both the original and validation cohorts. A further reported finding was that TCR beta sequences accurately predicted the HLA-A and HLA-B alleles for most subjects in the first cohort. For the cohort, immune exposure information was limited to CMV serostatus. A total of about 180 TCR beta chains were listed by the study as associated with cytomegalovirus. Sequencing depth was assumed to be roughly uniform across donors in the presence/absence analyses, though that assumption may not hold. A later analysis reported that several top co-occurrence clusters appeared linked to parvovirus B19, influenza, CMV and Epstein-Barr virus. In a later analysis, HLA-associated TCR beta chains showed more clonal expansion and lower generation probabilities than non-associated chains that were equally common. A cluster of highly shared sequence variants was judged likely to be a technical artifact of the sequencing pipeline. Correlated functional status among segregating V segments might be attributable to linkage disequilibrium, but an unknown experimental factor could not be ruled out. The 87-base-pair reads could not distinguish some IMGT-functional V segments, including TRBV6-2 and TRBV6-3, so those segments were excluded. According to the authors, the approach could potentially be generalized to other disease states and immunological phenotypes. Three of the identified cytomegalovirus-associated TCR beta chains were confirmed in vitro to be specific for cytomegalovirus antigens.

With respect to this clone: Its antigen is not yet known. One base away there is no much larger clone; base qualities are not given.

The cohort comprised 550 to 700 healthy bone marrow donors. At the time of sampling, every cohort member was nominally healthy, though immune exposures that went unrecorded were likely present. The donor was CMV seronegative and belonged to the group of 380 or so seronegative cohort members. A peripheral blood sample was provided by each donor, and peripheral blood mononuclear cells were used for TCR beta sequencing. The Qiagen DNeasy Blood Extraction Kit was used to extract genomic DNA from the blood cell samples. Library preparation was by the immunoSEQ multiplex PCR assay. For the multiplex PCR, a mixture combining 60 forward primers for TCR Vbeta segments and 13 reverse primers for TCR Jbeta segments was used. Amplification of the CDR3 region of rearranged TCR beta genes was performed with a multiplex PCR assay on genomic DNA. The amplified TCR beta libraries were sequenced on the Illumina HiSeq System as 87-base-pair reads. The study's own analysis went as follows. In a later analysis, tens of millions of unique TCR beta chains were counted across the 666 repertoires, and roughly 11 million of these chains were shared by at least two donors. Raw reads were error-corrected and collapsed into unique sequences by a nearest-neighbor algorithm in which closely related sequences were merged to remove PCR and sequencing errors. CDR3 sequences were aligned to IMGT reference sequences to assign V, D and J gene segments. For a sequence to be retained, a match of at least six nucleotides was required to both a V gene segment and a J gene segment. Rearrangements were called productive when the CDR3 lacked stop codons and stayed in frame with V and J; all others were non-productive. Following IMGT convention, CDR3 was defined as the stretch from the second conserved V-encoded cysteine to the conserved J-encoded phenylalanine. In an earlier analysis of 500 to 650 of the donors, sequences lacking an unambiguous match to a single V gene segment were excluded. An earlier analysis of a few hundred of the donors called V segments functional above 56.7% productive rearrangements and segregating when the between-donor standard deviation exceeded 5%. To diagnose cytomegalovirus status from the catalog of TCR beta chain sequences, a statistical classification framework was built. In a later analysis, V and J genes were assigned by comparing TCR nucleotide sequences against IMGT/GENE-DB human TR gene sequences. The TCRdist pipeline was used in a later analysis to assign CDR3 sequences and most-parsimonious VDJ recombination scenarios. In a later analysis, every TCR beta chain was defined by the combination of its CDR3 amino acid sequence and its V-gene family, and reads without a unique V-gene family were dropped. In a later analysis, 450 to 600 highly shared, low-generation-probability nucleotide sequences were removed to address suspected cross-contamination and a sequencing artifact. For each public chain, a later analysis derived a clonal expansion index from normalized ranks of inferred template counts within each repertoire. In a later analysis, generation probabilities were computed with a VDJ recombination model fitted to out-of-frame rearrangements, and the resulting probabilities were checked against IGoR. Hypergeometric tests were used in a later analysis to score TCR-TCR, TCR-HLA and TCR-CMV co-occurrence, with a repertoire-size bias correction applied to the TCR pairs. To estimate false discovery rates, a later analysis permuted the HLA or CMV assignments 20 times. In a later analysis, co-occurring TCRs were grouped with DBSCAN, and TCRdist sequence similarity was added when clustering was performed within HLA-allele-positive subsets. Repertoires with fewer than 30,000 or more than 120,000 public chains, plus five repertoires with anomalous nucleotide sharing, were excluded from co-occurrence clustering. Imported from immuneACCESS, the table was reduced by TCRdb to in-frame sequences with V and J called. These copies leave out some clones; in studies compared against another copy, an unresolved V gene accounts for under half, and the cause of the remainder is not known. V, J and clone size are taken as reported in that table, and D and trimming were inferred from the DNA itself. This sample lists 200,000 or so clones; 65% to 85% were detected once. The ten largest make up about 0.1% of the sample.

Looking up the germline V gene yields CDR1 SGHAT and CDR2 FQNNGV. At the junction V is shortened by 1 base and J by 4 bases, with 16 bases in between. Spanning cysteine to phenylalanine, the CDR3 consists of 16 amino acids. Just CDR3 DNA is preserved here, 48 bases in frame from base 1. The chain is assembled from TRBV11-2 and TRBJ1-1; possibly the D gene is TRBD1, per 6 matching bases. The receptor was isolated from a boy younger than 10 in good health and CMV-seronegative. Sequencing was performed on PBMCs. The bases are TGTGCCAGCAGCTTAGTAGGAAAGAGCAGGGGCACTGAAGCTTTCTTT. Translation gives CASSLVGKSRGTEAFF.